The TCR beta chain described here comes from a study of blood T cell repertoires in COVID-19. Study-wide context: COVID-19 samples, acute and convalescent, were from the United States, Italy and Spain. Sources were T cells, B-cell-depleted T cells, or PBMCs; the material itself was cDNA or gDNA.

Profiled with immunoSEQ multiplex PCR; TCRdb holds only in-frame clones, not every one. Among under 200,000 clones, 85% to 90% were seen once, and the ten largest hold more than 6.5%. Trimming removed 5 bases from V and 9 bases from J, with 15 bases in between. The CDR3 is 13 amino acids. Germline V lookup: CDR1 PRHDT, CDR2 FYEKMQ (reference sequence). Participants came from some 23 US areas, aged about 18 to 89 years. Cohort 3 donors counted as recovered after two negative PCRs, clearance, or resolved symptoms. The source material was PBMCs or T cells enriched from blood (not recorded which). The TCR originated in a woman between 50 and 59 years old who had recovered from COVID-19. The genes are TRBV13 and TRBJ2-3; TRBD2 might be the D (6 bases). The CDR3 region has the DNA TGTGCCAGCAGCCCCCGGACCCGGGGGACGCAGTATTTT. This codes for CASSPRTRGTQYF.